These 25 T cell receptor beta chains originate from one sample sequenced in a study of blood T cells in healthy people across ages. Through a sample-barcoded 5' primer and a J-beta primer mix, a second PCR was run for 7 to 11 cycles. TCRdb used MiXCR to reprocess the 5' RACE reads, holding one entry per CDR3 protein. The table records hundreds of thousands of distinct CDR3 sequences, 43% of them present only once. The sample was blood. These receptors were collected from an older woman in good health.

The chain couples TRBV29-1 to TRBJ2-3, with a weak D call TRBD1 (6 bases). Between the trimmed V and J ends, which lost 6 bases and 0 bases, there was a span of 10 bases. Germline CDR1 SQVTM, CDR2 ANQGSEA. This CDR3 is 13 amino acids long. The CDR3, as DNA: TGCAGCGTAGGACAGAGAAGCACAGATACGCAGTATTTT. Translation gives CSVGQRSTDTQYF.

This clonotype appeared a few times. This chain connects TRBV2 to TRBJ2-7; possible D gene TRBD2, 7 bases. The CDR3 spans 14 residues. CDR1 is SNHLY, CDR2 FYNNEI, per germline. The V and J ends lost 7 bases and 4 bases respectively, with 17 bases between them. The CDR3 reads CASKRDNGGYEQYF. The CDR3 nucleotides are TGTGCCAGCAAACGGGACAACGGGGGGTACGAGCAGTACTTC.

V usage is TRBV20-1 and J usage is TRBJ2-1; unclear D gene. The CDR3 contains 13 residues. Trimming removed 5 bases from V and 13 bases from J, with 21 bases in between. Germline assignment: CDR1 DFQATT and CDR2 SNEGSKA (reference sequence). The CDR3 is CSAAKPGLETQFF. The CDR3 DNA sequence: TGCAGTGCTGCGAAGCCCGGGTTAGAGACCCAGTTCTTC.

The chain combines TRBV27 with TRBJ1-2; 8 bases match TRBD1. Per germline, CDR1 MNHEY and CDR2 SMNVEV (reference sequence). V was clipped by 0 bases and J by 4 bases; unmatched bases: 13. This CDR3 is 18 amino acids long. CDR3 bases: TGTGCCAGCAGTTTATCGAAGGCAGGGGGCCCACTCCTCTATGGCTACACCTTC. Translating it yields CASSLSKAGGPLLYGYTF.

This chain connects TRBV11-2 to TRBJ2-3; possibly TRBD1 for D (6 bases). With 3 bases removed from V and 4 bases from J, the gap between germline ends came to 17 bases. In germline, CDR1 is SGHAT, CDR2 FQNNGV. CDR3 length: 16 residues. Here the CDR3 reads CASSFHQQGSADTQYF. As DNA, the CDR3 is TGTGCCAGCAGCTTTCATCAACAGGGTTCGGCAGATACGCAGTATTTT.

The gene calls are TRBV15 and TRBJ1-2; no firm D call. The V and J ends lost 1 base and 0 bases respectively, with 9 bases between them. The CDR3 runs 15 residues. The germline V gene encodes CDR1 LNHNV and CDR2 YYDKDF (reference sequence). This CDR3 reads CATSRGLATNYGYTF. The CDR3 coding sequence is TGTGCCACCAGCAGAGGTCTGGCAACTAACTATGGCTACACCTTC.

Turning to this clonotype: One end of the junction does not line up with germline, which may come from a read error. The genes are TRBV20-1 and TRBJ2-7, with 7 bases that match TRBD1. Germline V gene data show CDR1 as DFQATT and CDR2 as SNEGSKA (reference sequence). CDR3 length: 12 amino acids. CDR3 residues: CSARTGVYGQYF. For the CDR3, the DNA is TGCAGTGCCCGGACAGGAGTCTACGGGCAGTACTTC.

This clonotype was counted a single time. This rearrangement joins TRBV7-2 to TRBJ1-2; D call uncertain. Trimming removed 2 bases at V and 7 bases at J, with 14 bases between. The CDR3 totals 14 residues. Germline assignment: CDR1 SGHTA and CDR2 FQGNSA. The CDR3 DNA follows: TGTGCCAGCAGCTTACACCAGACCTATGGTGGCTACACCTTC. This translates into CASSLHQTYGGYTF.

CDR3 region: CASSLKAGPGEKLFF. CDR3 nucleotides: TGTGCCAGCAGCTTAAAGGCAGGGCCGGGAGAAAAACTGTTTTTT. The gene calls are TRBV7-3 and TRBJ1-4, with D perhaps matching TRBD1 (5 bases). Deletions cut 1 base from V and 8 bases from J, with 14 bases between. The CDR3 has 15 residues. Looked up from germline, CDR1 is SGHTA and CDR2 is FQGTGA.

This clonotype came up once. The chain employs TRBV4-2 and TRBJ1-6; D is perhaps TRBD1 (5 bases). The CDR3 sequence is 16 residues long. Germline loops: CDR1 LGHNA, CDR2 YNFKEQ. The V end was cut by 6 bases, the J end by 8 bases, with 20 bases between. The CDR3 DNA reads TGTGCCAGCAGTCATAGCTCCGGGACGGATTATTCACCCCTCCACTTT. Encoded protein: CASSHSSGTDYSPLHF.

This clonotype has only a few counts. V gene TRBV9 combines with J gene TRBJ2-5; 13 bases are shared with TRBD2. Germline loops: CDR1 SGDLS, CDR2 YYNGEE. The CDR3 contains 16 residues. J lost 1 base, V lost 2 bases, and 2 bases had no gene match. The CDR3 coding sequence is TGTGCCAGCAGCGTGACTAGCGGGAGGACCCAAGAGACCCAGTACTTC. Translated: CASSVTSGRTQETQYF. The variable domain in full, completed from reference TRBV9 and TRBJ2-5, reads DSGVTQTPKHLITATGQRVTLRCSPRSGDLSVYWYQQSLDQGLQFLIQYYNGEERAKGNILERFSAQQFPDLHSELNLSSLELGDSALYFCASSVTSGRTQETQYFGPGTRLLVL.

The chain couples TRBV20-1 to TRBJ2-7; 10 bases are a match to TRBD2. With V trimmed by 2 bases and J by 3 bases, 10 bases remained unmatched. CDR3 size: 16 residues. CDR1 DFQATT and CDR2 SNEGSKA come from the germline V gene (reference sequence). CDR3 coding DNA: TGCAGTGCTAGACCCCACCAGCGGGAGGGCGGCTACGAGCAGTACTTC. It is translated as CSARPHQREGGYEQYF.

This clonotype occurred a few times. The rearrangement joins TRBV20-1 to TRBJ2-1; 11 nucleotides line up with TRBD2. The CDR3 covers 16 residues. Germline CDR1 DFQATT, CDR2 SNEGSKA (reference sequence). The ends lost 3 bases at V and 0 bases at J; junction bases unmatched: 4. The chain's CDR3 is CSASLAGGLSYNEQFF. CDR3 DNA: TGCAGTGCTAGCCTAGCGGGGGGCCTCTCCTACAATGAGCAGTTCTTC.

With respect to this clonotype: One junction end does not reproduce the germline sequence, and a read error may be involved. V is TRBV6-2 or TRBV6-3 and J is TRBJ2-5; 8 positions match TRBD2. The end of the DNA aligns better with TRBJ2-7, so the J call may be wrong. The CDR3 runs to 16 residues. Germline-derived CDR1 and CDR2 are MNHEY and SVGEGT. CDR3 nucleotides: TGTGCCGGCAGTCCGCAATTACTAGCGGAAAACTACGAGCAGTACTTC. Amino acid sequence: CAGSPQLLAENYEQYF.

A word on this clonotype: This may stem from a read error, because a much larger clone lies one nucleotide away. The chain employs TRBV7-3 and TRBJ2-5; the match to TRBD2 covers 7 bases. With 7 bases clipped from V and 2 bases from J, the junction kept 7 bases outside the gene matches. Germline V gene sequence: CDR1 SGHTA, CDR2 FQGTGA. The CDR3 length is 14 residues. The CDR3 reads CASNHSGVQETQYF. CDR3 bases: TGTGCCAGCAACCACAGCGGGGTACAAGAGACCCAGTACTTC.

This clonotype came up a few times. This chain uses TRBV29-1 with TRBJ2-3; either TRBD1 or TRBD2 may supply D (5 bases each). The germline V gene has CDR1 SQVTM and CDR2 ANQGSEA. Trimming took 2 bases from V and 8 from J, leaving 14 bases between them. The CDR3 covers 13 residues. CDR3 residues: CSVERGPEGTQYF. The DNA of the CDR3 is TGCAGCGTTGAAAGGGGACCCGAGGGTACGCAGTATTTT.

This clonotype came up a few times. CDR3 sequence (DNA): TGTGCCAGCAGCGTGGGGCAACGCACAGATACGCAGTATTTT. Protein sequence: CASSVGQRTDTQYF. J is TRBJ2-3 and V is TRBV11-3; D is perhaps TRBD1 (5 bases). This CDR3 is 14 amino acids long. Germline V gene lookup returns CDR1 SGHNT and CDR2 YENEEA. The V gene lost 5 bases and the J gene lost 1 base, with 10 bases spanning the gap.

The chain recombines TRBV6-5 with TRBJ2-5; 7 bases fit TRBD2. CDR1 and CDR2 (germline): MNHEY, SVGAGI. This CDR3 is 14 amino acids long. Trimming removed 8 bases from V and 11 bases from J; junction bases left unmatched: 17. In nucleotides, the CDR3 is TGTGCCAGCCATCCGGGCGGGAGTTCGGATGAGCAGTACTTC. Protein product: CASHPGGSSDEQYF.

This clonotype was detected only once. This clone may be a read error of a much larger clone one base away. This chain uses TRBV7-2 with TRBJ2-5, with TRBD2 identical over 11 bases. The CDR3 loop spans 16 amino acids. Trimming at V came to 0 bases and at J to 5 bases, leaving 5 bases not matched to a gene. Per germline, CDR1 SGHTA and CDR2 FQGNSA. The CDR3 DNA reads as TGTGCCAGCAGCTTAGCAACTAGCGGGAGATGGGAGACCCAGTACTTC. Protein product: CASSLATSGRWETQYF.

This clonotype has only a few counts. J is TRBJ2-1 and V is TRBV29-1; TRBD2 agrees at 7 bases. The germline V gene has CDR1 SQVTM and CDR2 ANQGSEA. The CDR3 is made up of 14 amino acids. The V segment lost 4 bases and the J segment 8 bases; nucleotides outside the gene matches: 11. The CDR3 protein is CSVGRRERSDEQFF. The CDR3 nucleotides read TGCAGCGTTGGACGGCGGGAGAGGTCCGATGAGCAGTTCTTC.

The V and J genes are TRBV7-9 and TRBJ1-1; a possible D gene is TRBD1 (5 bases). The CDR3 totals 12 residues. Trimming took 3 bases from V and 8 from J, leaving 10 bases between them. Germline CDR1 reads SEHNR; CDR2 reads FQNEAQ (reference sequence). The CDR3 loop is CASSFLRQEAFF. CDR3 nucleotide sequence: TGTGCCAGCAGCTTCCTACGACAGGAAGCTTTCTTT.

The chain couples TRBV2 to TRBJ2-3, with 9 nucleotides matching TRBD1. The CDR3 sequence is 14 residues long. Germline CDR1 and CDR2: SNHLY and FYNNEI. Losses at the gene ends were 5 bases for V and 3 bases for J; bases not matched to a gene: 3. The CDR3 sequence is CASSMGQGTDTQYF. CDR3 nucleotide sequence: TGTGCCAGCAGTATGGGACAGGGAACAGATACGCAGTATTTT.

CDR3 in amino acids: CSGWDREVQYF. In DNA form, the CDR3 reads TGCAGCGGGTGGGACAGGGAAGTGCAGTACTTC. The rearrangement joins TRBV29-1 to TRBJ2-7; 9 bases agree with TRBD1. V dropped 7 bases and J dropped 9; count of bases not matched to a gene: 7. Germline assignment: CDR1 SQVTM and CDR2 ANQGSEA. The CDR3 has 11 residues.

With regard to this clonotype: A read error may produce the germline difference seen at one junction end. This chain joins TRBV7-2 and TRBJ2-3; TRBD1 agrees at 8 bases. CDR1 and CDR2 (germline): SGHTA, FQGNSA. This CDR3 spans 14 amino acids. CDR3 region: CASKRAGGTDAQYF. The CDR3 DNA reads as TGTGCCAGCAAGCGAGCAGGGGGCACAGATGCGCAGTATTTT.

The chain couples TRBV20-1 to TRBJ1-4; D is uncertain. Per the germline V gene, CDR1 is DFQATT and CDR2 is SNEGSKA (reference sequence). The length of the CDR3 is 12 residues. V was shortened by 4 bases and J by 5 bases, with 8 bases between the two germline ends. As DNA, the CDR3 is TGCAGTGCTAAGCTTGGAAATGAAAAACTGTTTTTT. Amino acids: CSAKLGNEKLFF.